One sample yielded the 26 T cell receptor beta chains listed below, sequenced in a study of blood T cells in healthy people across ages. A second PCR of roughly 7 to 11 cycles used a sample-barcoded 5' primer and a J-beta primer mix. TCRdb recomputed calls from the 5' RACE reads with MiXCR, one row per CDR3 protein. Of about 1.7 million distinct CDR3 sequences listed, roughly 28% were seen once; the top ten hold 7.7%. The specimen sequenced was blood. The receptors stem from a woman aged 25 to 39 in good health.

This clonotype was picked up a small number of times. The chain uses TRBV7-3 and TRBJ2-1, with D tentatively TRBD1 (5 bases). This CDR3 has 12 amino acids. CDR1 is SGHTA and CDR2 is FQGTGA in the germline V gene. V lost 5 bases to trimming and J lost 11 bases, with 13 bases between them. As DNA, the CDR3 is TGTGCCAGCAGCCTAGGGGCTTCGAAGCAGTTCTTC. Translated: CASSLGASKQFF.

This clonotype came up many times. The rearrangement links TRBV20-1 to TRBJ2-1, with 7 bases lining up with TRBD2. Germline-derived CDR1 and CDR2 are DFQATT and SNEGSKA (reference sequence). The CDR3 contains 12 residues. V lost 2 bases, J lost 7 bases, and 2 bases stayed unmatched. CDR3 loop: CSARLSGNEQFF. The CDR3 nucleotides read TGCAGTGCTAGACTTAGCGGGAATGAGCAGTTCTTC.

The chain joins TRBV12-3 or TRBV12-4 to TRBJ2-7; 9 bases align to TRBD1. V shed 3 bases, J shed 6 bases, and the junction held 6 bases outside the gene matches. The CDR3 totals 14 residues. CDR3 DNA sequence: TGTGCCAGCAGTTTCGACAGGGGGAAAGGCGAGCAGTACTTC. Translating it yields CASSFDRGKGEQYF.

In its sample, this clonotype was seen many times. The chain uses TRBV7-9 and TRBJ2-1; unclear D gene. CDR3 length: 12 residues. Germline CDR1 and CDR2: SEHNR and FQNEAQ (reference sequence). Trimming took 4 bases from V and 11 from J, leaving 12 bases between them. CDR3 nucleotides: TGTGCCAGCAGCTCGTCAAGCTCTAAGCAGTTCTTC. It is translated as CASSSSSSKQFF. Combining the CDR3 with reference TRBV7-9 and TRBJ2-1 gives the whole variable domain DTGVSQNPRHKITKRGQNVTFRCDPISEHNRLYWYRQTLGQGPEFLTYFQNEAQLEKSRLLSDRFSAERPKGSFSTLEIQRTEQGDSAMYLCASSSSSSKQFFGPGTRLTVL.

Many counts were recorded for this clonotype. This CDR3 reads CASSMGLAPYEQYF. The CDR3 bases are TGTGCCAGCAGCATGGGACTAGCCCCCTACGAGCAGTACTTC. The genes are TRBV7-2 and TRBJ2-7; the match to TRBD2 covers 9 bases. With V trimmed by 5 bases and J by 2 bases, 4 bases remained unmatched. Germline V gene sequence: CDR1 SGHTA, CDR2 FQGNSA. This CDR3 has 14 residues. Based on the CDR3 plus reference TRBV7-2 and TRBJ2-7, the full variable domain is GAGVSQSPSNKVTEKGKDVELRCDPISGHTALYWYRQSLGQGLEFLIYFQGNSAPDKSGLPSDRFSAERTGGSVSTLTIQRTQQEDSAVYLCASSMGLAPYEQYFGPGTRLTVT.

The V and J genes are TRBV7-2 and TRBJ2-2, with D perhaps matching TRBD1 (8 bases). This CDR3 contains 16 residues. V was pared by 4 bases and J by 3 bases, with 15 bases between. Germline V gene lookup returns CDR1 SGHTA and CDR2 FQGNSA. DNA for the CDR3: TGTGCCAGCAGCTCCACAGGGGGGAGGGACACCGGGGAGCTGTTTTTT. Translating gives CASSSTGGRDTGELFF. Based on the CDR3 plus reference TRBV7-2 and TRBJ2-2, the full variable domain is GAGVSQSPSNKVTEKGKDVELRCDPISGHTALYWYRQSLGQGLEFLIYFQGNSAPDKSGLPSDRFSAERTGGSVSTLTIQRTQQEDSAVYLCASSSTGGRDTGELFFGEGSRLTVL.

The chain recombines TRBV7-9 with TRBJ1-1, with D possibly being TRBD1 (5 bases). Germline CDR1 and CDR2: SEHNR and FQNEAQ (reference sequence). V dropped 3 bases and J dropped 0 bases, with 8 bases sitting between them. This CDR3 is built from 14 residues. The CDR3: CASSLTVMNTEAFF. Written as DNA, the CDR3 is TGTGCCAGCAGCTTGACAGTCATGAACACTGAAGCTTTCTTT.

This clonotype was counted ten times or more. The chain employs TRBV9 and TRBJ2-1; D is possibly TRBD2 (5 bases). The germline V gene encodes CDR1 SGDLS and CDR2 YYNGEE. Trimming shortened V by 0 bases and J by 0 bases, and 10 bases separated the two germline ends. The CDR3 runs to 16 residues. CDR3 DNA: TGTGCCAGCAGCGTAGAAGCGGCGAGCTCCTACAATGAGCAGTTCTTC. Its translation: CASSVEAASSYNEQFF.

This clonotype has a handful of counts. V gene TRBV18 combines with J gene TRBJ2-5, with TRBD1 as a possible D gene (6 bases). Germline V gene data show CDR1 as KGHSH and CDR2 as LQKENI. The CDR3 consists of 17 residues. Trimming left V 0 bases short and J 3 bases short, with 17 bases between. The chain's CDR3 is CASSPPQGNEREETQYF. The DNA of the CDR3 is TGTGCCAGCTCACCACCGCAGGGGAATGAAAGAGAAGAGACCCAGTACTTC.

This clonotype has only a few counts. V gene TRBV2 combines with J gene TRBJ2-3, with D uncertain. Trimming took off 2 bases at V and 1 base at J, with 7 bases between the two ends. The CDR3 loop spans 14 amino acids. Germline CDR1 SNHLY, CDR2 FYNNEI. CDR3 protein: CASSELDRTDTQYF. DNA for the CDR3: TGTGCCAGCAGTGAATTGGATCGCACAGATACGCAGTATTTT.

The V gene is TRBV30, the J gene TRBJ1-2; D unclear. Per the germline V gene, CDR1 is GTSNPN and CDR2 is SVGIG (reference sequence). The CDR3 length is 18 residues. V gave up 0 bases and J gave up 4 bases, with 24 bases separating them. The CDR3 bases are TGTGCCTGGAGTGTATTCCGAACGCCAGGCTATACGGGCTATGGCTACACCTTC. Its translation is CAWSVFRTPGYTGYGYTF. Complete variable domain (other parts from reference TRBV30 and TRBJ1-2): SQTIHQWPATLVQPVGSPLSLECTVEGTSNPNLYWYRQAAGRGLQLLFYSVGIGQISSEVPQNLSASRPQDRQFILSSKKLLLSDSGFYLCAWSVFRTPGYTGYGYTFGSGTRLTVV.

This clonotype showed up just once. This rearrangement joins TRBV29-1 to TRBJ2-7; 9 nucleotides line up with TRBD2. Germline CDR1 and CDR2: SQVTM and ANQGSEA. Germline trimming cut 6 bases from V and 0 bases from J; bases unmatched to any gene: 6. The CDR3 has 14 amino acids. CDR3 sequence: CSVSSGEGSYEQYF. CDR3 nucleotides: TGCAGCGTCTCTAGCGGGGAGGGCTCCTACGAGCAGTACTTC.

The chain employs TRBV20-1 and TRBJ2-1; 11 nucleotides line up with TRBD2. V trimming: 3 bases; J trimming: 6 bases; junction bases outside the gene matches: 7. The CDR3 runs to 15 residues. Germline V gene lookup returns CDR1 DFQATT and CDR2 SNEGSKA (reference sequence). DNA for the CDR3: TGCAGTGCTAGTACGACTAGCGGGGTATTCAATGAGCAGTTCTTC. Translation gives CSASTTSGVFNEQFF.

A few counts support this clonotype. The V gene is TRBV5-5, the J gene TRBJ2-1, with TRBD2 identical over 10 bases. The germline V gene has CDR1 SGHKS and CDR2 YYEKEE (reference sequence). The V gene end was trimmed by 9 bases and the J gene end by 5 bases; junction bases not matched to a gene: 8. The CDR3 runs 14 residues. The CDR3 coding sequence is TGTGCCACCTACGGGACTAGCGCCGACAATGAGCAGTTCTTC. Translating gives CATYGTSADNEQFF.

In the case of this clonotype: One base away lies a much larger clone, so this may be a sequencing read error. This rearrangement joins TRBV12-3 or TRBV12-4 to TRBJ2-7; 11 positions match TRBD2. This CDR3 contains 16 residues. Losses at the gene ends were 6 bases for V and 5 bases for J; bases not matched to a gene: 12. CDR3 sequence reads: CASSRWGLAASHEQYF. The CDR3 nucleotides are TGTGCCAGCAGCCGCTGGGGACTAGCGGCATCCCACGAGCAGTACTTC.

The rearrangement joins TRBV7-8 to TRBJ1-2; TRBD1 might be the D (6 bases). V shed 5 bases and J shed 1 base, with 17 bases lying between them. The germline gives CDR1 SGHVS, CDR2 FQNEAQ. The CDR3 is 16 residues long. The CDR3 spells CASSGGPQGLNYGYTF. CDR3 coding DNA: TGTGCCAGCAGCGGGGGCCCACAGGGACTTAACTATGGCTACACCTTC.

This clonotype has only a few counts. The genes are TRBV4-1 and TRBJ2-3; TRBD2 aligns across 8 bases. The V gene end was trimmed by 1 base and the J gene end by 2 bases; junction bases not matched to a gene: 5. This CDR3 comprises 16 residues. The germline gives CDR1 MGHRA, CDR2 YSYEKL. The DNA for the CDR3 is TGCGCCAGCAGCCAAGTGGGTAGCGGGGACACAGATACGCAGTATTTT. It encodes CASSQVGSGDTDTQYF.

This clonotype was seen a handful of times. This sequence joins TRBV4-1 and TRBJ2-4; TRBD2 agrees at 16 bases. The J call is uncertain, as TRBJ2-7 better fits the DNA end. The germline V gene has CDR1 MGHRA and CDR2 YSYEKL. The CDR3 totals 17 residues. The CDR3 region has the DNA TGCGCCAGCAGCCGGGGGACTAGCGGGGGGGGGCGTTCCGAGCAGTACTTC. Translating it yields CASSRGTSGGGRSEQYF.

This clonotype was seen only a few times. This chain links TRBV5-1 with TRBJ2-7, with 8 positions matching TRBD1. The CDR3 consists of 14 residues. CDR1 and CDR2 (germline): SGHRS, YFSETQ. The junction had 12 bases not matched to a gene; V was cut back by 6 bases and J by 7 bases. CDR3 residues: CASTTGTGRVEQYF. In DNA form, the CDR3 reads TGCGCCAGCACGACCGGGACAGGACGTGTGGAGCAGTACTTC. The variable domain in full, with the rest retrieved from reference TRBV5-1 and TRBJ2-7, is KAGVTQTPRYLIKTRGQQVTLSCSPISGHRSVSWYQQTPGQGLQFLFEYFSETQRNKGNFPGRFSGRQFSNSRSEMNVSTLELGDSALYLCASTTGTGRVEQYFGPGTRLTVT.

With respect to this clonotype: This may stem from a read error, because a much larger clone lies one nucleotide away. The CDR3 sequence is CASSLGGLRYNEQYF. The CDR3 DNA is TGTGCCAGCAGCTTAGGCGGACTAAGGTACAATGAGCAGTACTTC. V gene TRBV7-9 combines with J gene TRBJ2-1, with a weak D call TRBD2 (6 bases). TRBJ2-7 explains the end of the DNA better; the J call may be wrong. The CDR3 runs to 15 residues. Per germline, CDR1 SEHNR and CDR2 FQNEAQ (reference sequence).

This rearrangement joins TRBV12-3 or TRBV12-4 to TRBJ2-7; TRBD2 is a possible D gene (6 bases). The length of the CDR3 is 14 residues. V gave up 5 bases and J gave up 0 bases, with 11 bases separating them. The DNA of the CDR3 is TGTGCCAGCAGTACGGAGGGGATCTCCTACGAGCAGTACTTC. Amino acid sequence: CASSTEGISYEQYF.

Here the CDR3 reads CSASAVTQETQYF. The CDR3 DNA is TGCAGTGCTAGCGCGGTGACGCAAGAGACCCAGTACTTC. V and J are TRBV20-1 and TRBJ2-5; D call uncertain. Germline lookup yields CDR1 DFQATT and CDR2 SNEGSKA (reference sequence). The length of the CDR3 is 13 residues. Between the trimmed V and J ends, which lost 3 bases and 2 bases, there was a span of 10 bases.

J is TRBJ1-5 and V is TRBV3-1; 8 bases match TRBD1. After removal of 5 bases from V and 7 bases from J, the junction contained 7 bases not matched to a gene. Germline lookup yields CDR1 LGHDT and CDR2 YNNKEL (reference sequence). The CDR3 is made up of 14 amino acids. The CDR3 here is CASSVTGERQPQHF. The DNA for the CDR3 is TGTGCCAGCAGCGTGACAGGGGAGAGGCAGCCCCAGCATTTT. Filled out from reference TRBV3-1 and TRBJ1-5, the complete variable domain reads DTAVSQTPKYLVTQMGNDKSIKCEQNLGHDTMYWYKQDSKKFLKIMFSYNNKELIINETVPNRFSPKSPDKAHLNLHINSLELGDSAVYFCASSVTGERQPQHFGDGTRLSIL.

The V gene is TRBV25-1, the J gene TRBJ2-3; TRBD2 matches at 7 bases. Germline CDR1 and CDR2: MGHDK and SYGVNS. V lost 4 bases and J lost 8; bases outside the gene matches: 6. The CDR3 runs 13 residues. The CDR3 DNA sequence: TGTGCCAGCAGTGCAGGGAGGGACGGTACGCAGTATTTT. This encodes CASSAGRDGTQYF.

Remarks on this clonotype: One end of the junction is discordant with germline, which a read error may explain. The V and J genes are TRBV12-3 or TRBV12-4 and TRBJ2-7; D perhaps matches TRBD1 (5 bases). The CDR3 totals 13 residues. As DNA, the CDR3 is TGTGCCGGCAGTTTACGGCAGGGCTACGAGCAGTACTTC. Translating it yields CAGSLRQGYEQYF.

The chain carries TRBV7-9 and TRBJ1-1, with D unresolved. CDR1 and CDR2 (germline): SEHNR, FQNEAQ (reference sequence). This CDR3 is 14 amino acids long. Between the trimmed V and J ends, which lost 5 bases and 0 bases, there was a span of 10 bases. CDR3 sequence reads: CASSRLWVNTEAFF. CDR3 DNA sequence: TGTGCCAGCAGCCGGTTATGGGTGAACACTGAAGCTTTCTTT.